This T cell receptor beta chain was found in a study of blood T cell repertoires in COVID-19 (dated by TCRdb to the early 2020s). About the study as a whole: Samples covering the acute and convalescent phases of COVID-19 were provided by collaborators in the United States, Italy and Spain. The prospective study material was composed of cDNA or gDNA derived from T cells, B-cell-depleted T cells, or PBMCs. Subjects who had been exposed to COVID-19, were actively infected with it, or had recovered from it provided the deeply sampled blood TCRbeta repertoires that made up the dataset. A freely available public database, intended as a resource for researchers studying the immune response to SARS-CoV-2, is where the repertoires were released. Samples were obtained from the ongoing ImmuneRACE study (first 160 participants) and from 1,200 or so subjects provided by 6 global collaborators. Sample metadata almost always included a de-identified subject ID, COVID-19 status, age in years and sex. Where available, HLA class I and class II types were obtained from metadata supplied by the sample provider rather than from assay-based typing.

The V end gives up 7 bases and the J end 0 bases, leaving 8 bases in the junction not matched to a gene. From the germline V gene, CDR1 is ENHRY and CDR2 is SYGVKD. The CDR3 holds 15 amino acids from the cysteine to the phenylalanine. This entry keeps only the CDR3 DNA: 45 bases, framed from base 1. Collaborating institutions collected whole blood in K2EDTA tubes following their own protocols. For TCRbeta analysis, collaborators shipped samples as frozen whole blood, isolated PBMCs, or DNA extracted from either of those sample types. What the study reported, not specific to this receptor: The quantity of clinical and demographic metadata differed by source and by participant and was supplied without curation.

Turning to this clone: The specificity of this receptor is unknown. No per-base quality is available; no much larger clone lies one base away.

TCRbeta CDR3 regions were amplified from genomic DNA by means of the immunoSEQ Assay, a bias-controlled multiplex PCR. The published analysis was carried out like this. Nucleated cell counts per sample were estimated from amplification of reference gene primers within the assay. Sequence reads were collapsed and filtered to measure the absolute abundance of every unique TCRbeta CDR3 rearrangement. Productive Simpson clonality was computed per sample as the square root of Simpson's diversity index over productive rearrangements. As stored in TCRdb, this immuneACCESS dataset retains in-frame rearrangements with V and J assigned. A fraction of the clones does not appear; measured against another copy, unresolved V genes explain less than half of the discrepancy, and the remainder lacks a known reason. That table furnishes V, J and clone size, whereas the DNA furnished D and trimming. The sample table holds 30,000 to 45,000 clones, of which approximately 86% were seen once. The ten largest clones represent roughly 14% of the sample.

The sample consisted of peripheral blood. Here the chain combines TRBV10-3 and TRBJ2-7; 8 of the junction bases match TRBD2. This TCR was recovered from a human donor in a cohort sampled during active COVID-19. The DNA reads as follows: TGTGCCATCAAGTCTAGCGGGCCCAGCTCCTACGAGCAGTACTTC. Translated, this gives CAIKSSGPSSYEQYF.